The 4 T cell receptor beta chains reported below all come from one sample, sequenced in a study of OX40 agonist ivuxolimab in advanced cancers. Receptor amplification or capture employed the immunoSEQ multiplex PCR assay. TCRdb retrieved this table from immuneACCESS and kept in-frame rearrangements only. Not all clones are present; in checked studies, unresolved V genes account for under half, and no reason is known for the remainder. This sample is represented by approximately 50,000 clones; 93% of them were singletons. Of the sample, around a sixth is held by the ten largest clones. Material: CD4+ or CD8+ T cells sorted from blood, obtained in a trial of the OX40 agonist ivuxolimab. All receptors come from an adult with an advanced solid tumor such as melanoma, head and neck, liver or kidney cancer.

V is TRBV7-6 and J is TRBJ2-5; D gene ambiguous. Germline CDR1 SGHVS, CDR2 FNYEAQ. V was trimmed by 6 bases and J by 5 bases, leaving 19 bases between them. The CDR3 runs to 15 residues. The DNA for the CDR3 is TGTGCCAGCAGGACTCCGGGCCCCGAGTGGGAGACCCAGTACTTC. It translates to CASRTPGPEWETQYF.

The chain has TRBV6-5 and TRBJ1-1; D gene ambiguous. CDR1 and CDR2 from the germline V gene are MNHEY and SVGAGI. The CDR3 is made up of 14 amino acids. V shed 2 bases and J shed 4 bases, with 11 bases lying between them. The CDR3 is CASSYSEGVTEAFF. The CDR3 DNA reads as TGTGCCAGCAGTTACAGCGAGGGAGTCACTGAAGCTTTCTTT.

CDR3 sequence: CASSLGSGRFYEQYF. The CDR3 nucleotides are TGTGCCAGCAGCTTAGGGAGCGGGAGGTTCTACGAGCAGTACTTC. The chain joins TRBV7-9 to TRBJ2-7; 9 positions match TRBD2. The CDR3 consists of 15 residues. Trimming took 1 base from V and 3 from J; bases not matched to a gene: 4. Germline CDR1 and CDR2: SEHNR and FQNEAQ (reference sequence).

CDR3 amino acids: CASSPHTLAGESSYNEQFF. The CDR3 nucleotides are TGTGCCAGCAGCCCCCATACCCTAGCGGGGGAGAGCTCCTACAATGAGCAGTTCTTC. This sequence joins TRBV14 and TRBJ2-1, with TRBD2 identical over 10 bases. Germline V gives CDR1 SGHDN, CDR2 FVKESK. V was clipped by 4 bases and J by 0 bases; unmatched bases: 12. The CDR3 runs to 19 residues.